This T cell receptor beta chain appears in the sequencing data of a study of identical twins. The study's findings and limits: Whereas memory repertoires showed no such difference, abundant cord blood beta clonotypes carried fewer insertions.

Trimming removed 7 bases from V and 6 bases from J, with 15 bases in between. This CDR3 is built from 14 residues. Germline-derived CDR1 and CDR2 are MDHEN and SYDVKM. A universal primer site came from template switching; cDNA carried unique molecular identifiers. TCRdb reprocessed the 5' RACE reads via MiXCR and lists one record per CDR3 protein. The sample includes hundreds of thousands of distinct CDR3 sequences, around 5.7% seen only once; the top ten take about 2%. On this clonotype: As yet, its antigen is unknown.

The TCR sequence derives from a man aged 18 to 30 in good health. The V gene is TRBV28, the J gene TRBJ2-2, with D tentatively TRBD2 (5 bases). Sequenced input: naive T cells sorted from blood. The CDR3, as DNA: TGTGCCAGCAAGGGAGCCCTCGGAGCCGGGGAGCTGTTTTTT. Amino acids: CASKGALGAGELFF.